This T cell receptor (beta chain) was captured by sequencing in a study of blood T cell repertoires in COVID-19. Losses at the gene ends were 5 bases for V and 6 bases for J; bases not matched to a gene: 12. The CDR3 contains 15 residues. CDR1 SGHRS and CDR2 YFSETQ come from the germline V gene. Clones were sequenced by immunoSEQ multiplex PCR, and TCRdb holds only the in-frame ones, with some missing. The sample has 150,000 to 200,000 clones, about 90% seen once; the top ten hold more than 8.5%. Living in about 25 US areas, the participants were between roughly 18 and 90 years of age. Cohort assignment relied on participant-reported clinical history. Two negative PCRs, clearance, or symptom resolution characterized the recovered Cohort 3 donors. This clone came up once.

Source material: PBMCs or T cells enriched from blood (not recorded which). The J gene is TRBJ1-1, the V gene TRBV5-1; 8 bases agree with TRBD1. This TCR derives from a woman under 30 who had recovered from COVID-19. The CDR3 nucleotides are TGCGCCAGCAGATCCACAAGTCAGGGGGCTTCTGAAGCTTTCTTT. It encodes CASRSTSQGASEAFF. The whole variable domain, filled in from reference TRBV5-1 and TRBJ1-1, reads KAGVTQTPRYLIKTRGQQVTLSCSPISGHRSVSWYQQTPGQGLQFLFEYFSETQRNKGNFPGRFSGRQFSNSRSEMNVSTLELGDSALYLCASRSTSQGASEAFFGQGTRLTVV.